The subject of this entry is one T cell receptor beta chain. The data belong to a study of long-term antiretroviral therapy in people with HIV. The CDR3 covers 10 residues. Trimming cost V 0 bases and J 16 bases, with 10 bases left between them. Germline V CDR1 and CDR2: DFQATT, SNEGSKA (reference sequence). An immunoSEQ assay, version v3.0, was performed at survey level. The repertoire was sequenced with immunoSEQ multiplex PCR; TCRdb's copy has only in-frame clones and lacks some. This table has fewer than 10,000 clones, roughly three quarters appearing once. The chain couples TRBV20-1 to TRBJ1-5; D is undetermined. The specimen comprised unsorted PBMCs, sampled 1.8 years before starting antiretroviral therapy. The TCR comes from a man aged 40-49 years with HIV. CDR3 DNA sequence: TGCAGTGCTAGAGATACCGCGGGACATTTT. This translates into CSARDTAGHF.